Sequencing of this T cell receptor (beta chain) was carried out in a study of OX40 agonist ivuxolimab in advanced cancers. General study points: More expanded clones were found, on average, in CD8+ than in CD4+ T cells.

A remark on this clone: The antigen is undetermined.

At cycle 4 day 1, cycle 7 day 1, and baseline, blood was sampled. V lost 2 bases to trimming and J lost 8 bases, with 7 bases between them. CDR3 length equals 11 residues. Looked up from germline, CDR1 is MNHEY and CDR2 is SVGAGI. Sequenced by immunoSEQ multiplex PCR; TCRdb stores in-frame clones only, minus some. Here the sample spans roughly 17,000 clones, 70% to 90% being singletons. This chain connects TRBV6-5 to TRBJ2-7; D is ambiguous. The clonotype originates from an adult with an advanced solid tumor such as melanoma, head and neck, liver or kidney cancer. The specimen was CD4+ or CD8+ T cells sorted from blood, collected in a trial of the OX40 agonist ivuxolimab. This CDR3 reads CASSYGPKQYF. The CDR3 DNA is TGTGCCAGCAGTTACGGCCCCAAGCAGTACTTC.